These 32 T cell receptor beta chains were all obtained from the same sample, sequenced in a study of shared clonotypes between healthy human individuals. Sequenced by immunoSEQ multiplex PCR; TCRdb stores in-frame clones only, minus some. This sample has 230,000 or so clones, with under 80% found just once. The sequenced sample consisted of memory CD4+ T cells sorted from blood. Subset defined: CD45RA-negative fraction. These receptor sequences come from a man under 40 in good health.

Here the CDR3 reads CSVEGPGHPYNEQFF. Here the CDR3 DNA reads TGCAGCGTTGAAGGGCCCGGACATCCTTACAATGAGCAGTTCTTC. The chain links TRBV29-1 to TRBJ2-1; possibly TRBD1 for D (5 bases). Germline V CDR1 and CDR2: SQVTM, ANQGSEA. V dropped 1 base and J dropped 4 bases, with 14 bases sitting between them. The CDR3 is 15 residues long.

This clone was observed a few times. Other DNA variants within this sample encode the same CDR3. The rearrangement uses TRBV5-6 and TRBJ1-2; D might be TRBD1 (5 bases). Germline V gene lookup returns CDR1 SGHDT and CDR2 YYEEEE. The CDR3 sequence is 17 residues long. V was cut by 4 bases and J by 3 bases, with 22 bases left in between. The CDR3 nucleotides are TGTGCCAGCAGCCAACTCGAGTGGGGACGTAGCCACTATGGCTACACCTTC. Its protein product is CASSQLEWGRSHYGYTF.

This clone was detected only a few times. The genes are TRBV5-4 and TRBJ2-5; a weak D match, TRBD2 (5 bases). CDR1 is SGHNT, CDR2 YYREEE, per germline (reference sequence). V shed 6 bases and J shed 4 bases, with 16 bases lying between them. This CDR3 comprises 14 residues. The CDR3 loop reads CASTLRGGGETQYF. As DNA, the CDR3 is TGTGCCAGCACCCTACGGGGTGGAGGAGAGACCCAGTACTTC.

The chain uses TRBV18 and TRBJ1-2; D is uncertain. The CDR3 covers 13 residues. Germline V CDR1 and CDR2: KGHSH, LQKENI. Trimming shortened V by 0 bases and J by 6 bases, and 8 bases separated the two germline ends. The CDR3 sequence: CASSPPSQDGYTF. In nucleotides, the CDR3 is TGTGCCAGCTCACCACCGTCTCAGGATGGCTACACCTTC.

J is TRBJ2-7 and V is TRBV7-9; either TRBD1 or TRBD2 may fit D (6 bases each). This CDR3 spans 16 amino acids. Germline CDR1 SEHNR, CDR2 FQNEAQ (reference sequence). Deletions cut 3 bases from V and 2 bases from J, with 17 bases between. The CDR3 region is CASSLRGGGGAYEQYF. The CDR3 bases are TGTGCCAGCAGCTTGAGAGGCGGAGGGGGAGCCTACGAGCAGTACTTC.

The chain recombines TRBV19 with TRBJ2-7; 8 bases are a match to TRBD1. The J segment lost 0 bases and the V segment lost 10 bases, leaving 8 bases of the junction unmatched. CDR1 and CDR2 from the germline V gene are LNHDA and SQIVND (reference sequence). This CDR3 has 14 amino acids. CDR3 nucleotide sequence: TGTGCCACCCCAATAGGACAGGGCTCCTACGAGCAGTACTTC. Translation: CATPIGQGSYEQYF.

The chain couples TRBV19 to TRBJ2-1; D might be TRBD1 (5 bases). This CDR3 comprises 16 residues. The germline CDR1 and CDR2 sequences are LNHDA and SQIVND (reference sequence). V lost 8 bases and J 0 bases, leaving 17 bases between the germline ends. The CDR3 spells CASSSFPGNSYNEQFF. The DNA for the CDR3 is TGTGCCAGTTCTTCCTTTCCAGGGAACTCCTACAATGAGCAGTTCTTC.

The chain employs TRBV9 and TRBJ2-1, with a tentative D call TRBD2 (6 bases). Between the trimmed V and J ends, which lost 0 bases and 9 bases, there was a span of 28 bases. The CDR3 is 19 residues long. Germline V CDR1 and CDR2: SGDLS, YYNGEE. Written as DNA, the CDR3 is TGTGCCAGCAGCGTAGGGACGGGACTCGGGAGTCTATCTCTATCTGAGCAGTTCTTC. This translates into CASSVGTGLGSLSLSEQFF.

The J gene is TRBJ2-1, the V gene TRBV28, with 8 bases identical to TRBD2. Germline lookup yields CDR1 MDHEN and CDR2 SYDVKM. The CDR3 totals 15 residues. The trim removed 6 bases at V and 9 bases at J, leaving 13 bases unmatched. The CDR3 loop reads CASRISGGFFSEQFF. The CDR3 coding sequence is TGTGCCAGCAGGATCAGCGGGGGATTCTTCAGTGAGCAGTTCTTC.

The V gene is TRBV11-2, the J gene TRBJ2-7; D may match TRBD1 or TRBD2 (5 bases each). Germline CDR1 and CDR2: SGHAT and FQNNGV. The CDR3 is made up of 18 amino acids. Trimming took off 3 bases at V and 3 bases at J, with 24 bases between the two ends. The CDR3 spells CASSLASLLPGPIYEQYF. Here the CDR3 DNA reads TGTGCCAGCAGCTTGGCGAGCCTACTCCCGGGACCGATCTACGAGCAGTACTTC.

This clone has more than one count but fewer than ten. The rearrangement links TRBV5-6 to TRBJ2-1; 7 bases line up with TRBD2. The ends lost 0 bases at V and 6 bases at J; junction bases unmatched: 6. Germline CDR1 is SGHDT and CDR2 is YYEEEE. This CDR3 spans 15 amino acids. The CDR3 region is CASSLAGAGPNEQFF. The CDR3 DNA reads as TGTGCCAGCAGCTTGGCTGGAGCGGGGCCCAATGAGCAGTTCTTC.

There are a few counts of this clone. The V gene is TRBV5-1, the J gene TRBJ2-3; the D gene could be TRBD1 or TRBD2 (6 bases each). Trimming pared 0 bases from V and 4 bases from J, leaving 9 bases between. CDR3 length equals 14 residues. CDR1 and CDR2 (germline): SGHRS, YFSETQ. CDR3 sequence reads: CASSLVGGSDTQYF. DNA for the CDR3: TGCGCCAGCAGCTTGGTAGGGGGGTCAGATACGCAGTATTTT.

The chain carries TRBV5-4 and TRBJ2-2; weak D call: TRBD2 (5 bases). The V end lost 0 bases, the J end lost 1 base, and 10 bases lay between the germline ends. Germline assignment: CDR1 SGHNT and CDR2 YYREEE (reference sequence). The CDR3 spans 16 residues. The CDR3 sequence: CASSLATRGNTGELFF. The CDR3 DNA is TGTGCCAGCAGCTTGGCCACCCGGGGGAACACCGGGGAGCTGTTTTTT.

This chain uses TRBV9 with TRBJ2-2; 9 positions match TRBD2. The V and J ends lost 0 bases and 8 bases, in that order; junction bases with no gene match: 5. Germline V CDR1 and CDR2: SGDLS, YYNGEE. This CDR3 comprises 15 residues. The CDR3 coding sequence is TGTGCCAGCAGCGTAGCCCCTAGCGGGATGGGGGAGCTGTTTTTT. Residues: CASSVAPSGMGELFF.

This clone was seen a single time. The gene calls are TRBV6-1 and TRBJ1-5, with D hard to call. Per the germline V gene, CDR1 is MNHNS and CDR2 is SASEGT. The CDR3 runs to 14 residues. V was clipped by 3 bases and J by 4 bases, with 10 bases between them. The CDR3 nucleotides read TGTGCCAGCAGTGAGGTGTCGCGGAATCAGCCCCAGCATTTT. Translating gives CASSEVSRNQPQHF.

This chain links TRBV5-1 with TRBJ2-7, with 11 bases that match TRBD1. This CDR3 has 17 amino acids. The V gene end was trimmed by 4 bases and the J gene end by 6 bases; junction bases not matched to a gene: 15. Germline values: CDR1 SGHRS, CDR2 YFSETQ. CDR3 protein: CASSAPGDRGTFSEQYF. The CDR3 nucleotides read TGCGCCAGCAGCGCGCCCGGGGACAGGGGGACCTTTTCCGAGCAGTACTTC.

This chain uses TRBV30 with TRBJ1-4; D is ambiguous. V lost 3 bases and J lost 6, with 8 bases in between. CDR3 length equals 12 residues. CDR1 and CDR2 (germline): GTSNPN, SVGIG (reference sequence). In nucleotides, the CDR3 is TGTGCCTGGAGCCCGCGTGATGAAAAACTGTTTTTT. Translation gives CAWSPRDEKLFF.

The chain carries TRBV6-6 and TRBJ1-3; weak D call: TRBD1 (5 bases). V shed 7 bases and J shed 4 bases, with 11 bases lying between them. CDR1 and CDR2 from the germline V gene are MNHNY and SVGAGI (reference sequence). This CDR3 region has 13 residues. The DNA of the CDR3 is TGTGCCAGCATCAGGGACGCAGGAAACACCATATATTTT. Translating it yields CASIRDAGNTIYF.

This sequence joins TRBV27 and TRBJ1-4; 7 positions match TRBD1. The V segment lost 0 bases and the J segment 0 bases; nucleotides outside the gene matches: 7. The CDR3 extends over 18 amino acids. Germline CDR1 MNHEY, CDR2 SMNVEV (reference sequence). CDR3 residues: CASSLSPGQTATNEKLFF. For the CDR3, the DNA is TGTGCCAGCAGTTTATCCCCGGGACAGACTGCAACTAATGAAAAACTGTTTTTT.

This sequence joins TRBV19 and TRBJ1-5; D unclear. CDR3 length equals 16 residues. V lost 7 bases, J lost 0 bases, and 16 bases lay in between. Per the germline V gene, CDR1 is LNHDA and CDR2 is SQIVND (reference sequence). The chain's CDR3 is CASTADGPYSNQPQHF. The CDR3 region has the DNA TGTGCCAGTACCGCGGACGGACCGTATAGCAATCAGCCCCAGCATTTT.

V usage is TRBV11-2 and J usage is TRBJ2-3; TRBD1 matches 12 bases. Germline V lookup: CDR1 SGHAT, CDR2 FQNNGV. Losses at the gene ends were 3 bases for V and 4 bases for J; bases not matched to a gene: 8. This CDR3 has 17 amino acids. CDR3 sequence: CASSLGQGAKGPDTQYF. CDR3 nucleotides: TGTGCCAGCAGCTTGGGACAGGGGGCGAAAGGACCAGATACGCAGTATTTT.

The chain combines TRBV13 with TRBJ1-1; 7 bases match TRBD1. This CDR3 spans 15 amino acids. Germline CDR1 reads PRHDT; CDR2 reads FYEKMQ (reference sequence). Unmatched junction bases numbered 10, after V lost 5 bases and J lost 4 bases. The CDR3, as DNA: TGTGCCAGCAGCGCCAATGGACAGGCTGGCACTGAAGCTTTCTTT. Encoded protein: CASSANGQAGTEAFF.

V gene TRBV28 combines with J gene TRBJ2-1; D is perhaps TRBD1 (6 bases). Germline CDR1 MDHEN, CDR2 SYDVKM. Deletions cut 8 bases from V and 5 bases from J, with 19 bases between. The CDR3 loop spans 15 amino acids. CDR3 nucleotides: TGTGCCAGCTTAAGGGGACATATTCTTAACAATGAGCAGTTCTTC. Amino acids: CASLRGHILNNEQFF.

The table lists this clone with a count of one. The CDR3 sequence: CASSQGPDTEAFF. The DNA of the CDR3 is TGTGCCAGCAGCCAGGGCCCTGACACTGAAGCTTTCTTT. This chain connects TRBV7-8 to TRBJ1-1, with a possible D match to TRBD1 (5 bases). Per germline, CDR1 SGHVS and CDR2 FQNEAQ. The CDR3 is 13 residues long. V lost 5 bases, J lost 3 bases, and 10 bases lay in between.

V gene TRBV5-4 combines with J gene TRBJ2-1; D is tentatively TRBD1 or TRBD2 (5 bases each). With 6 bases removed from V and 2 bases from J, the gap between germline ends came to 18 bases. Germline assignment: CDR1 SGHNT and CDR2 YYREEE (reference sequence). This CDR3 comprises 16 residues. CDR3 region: CASTPQGGPAYNEQFF. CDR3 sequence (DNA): TGTGCCAGCACCCCTCAGGGCGGGCCCGCCTACAATGAGCAGTTCTTC.

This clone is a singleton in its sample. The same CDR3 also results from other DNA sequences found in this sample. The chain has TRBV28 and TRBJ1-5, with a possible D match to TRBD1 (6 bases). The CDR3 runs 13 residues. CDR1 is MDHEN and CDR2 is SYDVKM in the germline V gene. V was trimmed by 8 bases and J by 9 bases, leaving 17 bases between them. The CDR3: CASLDRDRWPQHF. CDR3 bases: TGTGCCAGCTTAGACAGAGACAGGTGGCCCCAGCATTTT.

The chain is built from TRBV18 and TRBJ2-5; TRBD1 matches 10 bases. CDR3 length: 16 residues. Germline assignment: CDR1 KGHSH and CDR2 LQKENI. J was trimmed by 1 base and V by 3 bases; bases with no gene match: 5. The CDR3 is CASSPFGTGVQETQYF. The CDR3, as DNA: TGTGCCAGCTCACCTTTCGGGACAGGGGTCCAAGAGACCCAGTACTTC.

The chain's CDR3 is CASSFRTGFMETQYF. CDR3 nucleotide sequence: TGTGCCAGCAGTTTTAGGACAGGGTTTATGGAGACCCAGTACTTC. The chain has TRBV28 and TRBJ2-5, with 8 bases identical to TRBD1. Germline CDR1 is MDHEN and CDR2 is SYDVKM. This CDR3 contains 15 residues. The trim removed 3 bases at V and 5 bases at J, leaving 8 bases unmatched.

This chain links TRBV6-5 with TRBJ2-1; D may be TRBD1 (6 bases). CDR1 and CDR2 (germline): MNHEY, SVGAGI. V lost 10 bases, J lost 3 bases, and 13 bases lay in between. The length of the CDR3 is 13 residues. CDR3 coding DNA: TGTGCCACCGCGTGGGACAACTACAATGAGCAGTTCTTC. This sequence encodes CATAWDNYNEQFF.

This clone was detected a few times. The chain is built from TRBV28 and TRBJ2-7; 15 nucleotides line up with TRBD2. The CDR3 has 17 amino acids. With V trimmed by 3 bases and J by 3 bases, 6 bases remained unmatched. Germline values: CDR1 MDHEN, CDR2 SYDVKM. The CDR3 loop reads CASSFRTSGRAYYEQYF. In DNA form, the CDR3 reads TGTGCCAGCAGTTTTCGGACTAGCGGGAGGGCCTACTACGAGCAGTACTTC.

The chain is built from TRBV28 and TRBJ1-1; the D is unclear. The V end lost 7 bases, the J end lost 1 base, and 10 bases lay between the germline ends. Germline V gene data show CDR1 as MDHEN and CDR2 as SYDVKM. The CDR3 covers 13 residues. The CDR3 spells CASKRTANTEAFF. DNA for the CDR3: TGTGCCAGCAAGCGGACGGCGAACACTGAAGCTTTCTTT.

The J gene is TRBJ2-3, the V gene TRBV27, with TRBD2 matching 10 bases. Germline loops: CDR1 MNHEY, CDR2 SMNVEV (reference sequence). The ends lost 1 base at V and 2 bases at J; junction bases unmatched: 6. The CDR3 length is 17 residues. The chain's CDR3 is CASSLYGAGGFTDTQYF. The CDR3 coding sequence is TGTGCCAGCAGTTTATACGGAGCGGGGGGGTTCACAGATACGCAGTATTTT.